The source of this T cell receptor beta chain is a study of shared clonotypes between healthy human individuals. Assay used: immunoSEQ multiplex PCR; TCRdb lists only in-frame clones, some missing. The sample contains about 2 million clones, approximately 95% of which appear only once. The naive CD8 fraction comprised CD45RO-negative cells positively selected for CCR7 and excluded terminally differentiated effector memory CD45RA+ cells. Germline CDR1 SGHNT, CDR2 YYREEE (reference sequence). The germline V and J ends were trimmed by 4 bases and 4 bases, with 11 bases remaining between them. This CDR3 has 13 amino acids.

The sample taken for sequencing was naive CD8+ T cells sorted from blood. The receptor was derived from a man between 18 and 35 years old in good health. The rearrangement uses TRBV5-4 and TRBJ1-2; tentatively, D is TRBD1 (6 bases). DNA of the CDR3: TGTGCCAGCAGCGTACAGGGTGGCTATGGCTACACCTTC. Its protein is CASSVQGGYGYTF.